This T cell receptor (beta chain) was sequenced during a study of OX40 agonist ivuxolimab in advanced cancers. Study details: Hepatocellular carcinoma, melanoma, renal cell or head and neck cancer occurred in dose-escalation patients.

Of note for this clone: What it binds is not known.

Measured with immunoSEQ multiplex PCR; TCRdb has only the in-frame clones, and not every one. The table shows tens of thousands of clones, with about four fifths occurring only once. CDR1 is SGHTA and CDR2 is FQGNSA in the germline V gene. V gave up 2 bases and J gave up 3 bases; unmatched junction bases: 4. The CDR3 loop spans 16 amino acids. The study's findings and limits: At 0.1 to 3.0 mg/kg, clonal expansion of CD4+ and CD8+ blood T cells had occurred by week 6.

The material sequenced was CD4+ or CD8+ T cells sorted from blood, taken in a trial of the OX40 agonist ivuxolimab. The chain carries TRBV7-2 and TRBJ2-6, with TRBD1 identical over 7 bases. The TCR comes from an adult with an advanced solid tumor such as melanoma, head and neck, liver or kidney cancer. The CDR3 region is CASSLTGVGGANVLTF. The CDR3 bases are TGTGCCAGCAGCTTAACAGGGGTAGGTGGGGCCAACGTCCTGACTTTC.